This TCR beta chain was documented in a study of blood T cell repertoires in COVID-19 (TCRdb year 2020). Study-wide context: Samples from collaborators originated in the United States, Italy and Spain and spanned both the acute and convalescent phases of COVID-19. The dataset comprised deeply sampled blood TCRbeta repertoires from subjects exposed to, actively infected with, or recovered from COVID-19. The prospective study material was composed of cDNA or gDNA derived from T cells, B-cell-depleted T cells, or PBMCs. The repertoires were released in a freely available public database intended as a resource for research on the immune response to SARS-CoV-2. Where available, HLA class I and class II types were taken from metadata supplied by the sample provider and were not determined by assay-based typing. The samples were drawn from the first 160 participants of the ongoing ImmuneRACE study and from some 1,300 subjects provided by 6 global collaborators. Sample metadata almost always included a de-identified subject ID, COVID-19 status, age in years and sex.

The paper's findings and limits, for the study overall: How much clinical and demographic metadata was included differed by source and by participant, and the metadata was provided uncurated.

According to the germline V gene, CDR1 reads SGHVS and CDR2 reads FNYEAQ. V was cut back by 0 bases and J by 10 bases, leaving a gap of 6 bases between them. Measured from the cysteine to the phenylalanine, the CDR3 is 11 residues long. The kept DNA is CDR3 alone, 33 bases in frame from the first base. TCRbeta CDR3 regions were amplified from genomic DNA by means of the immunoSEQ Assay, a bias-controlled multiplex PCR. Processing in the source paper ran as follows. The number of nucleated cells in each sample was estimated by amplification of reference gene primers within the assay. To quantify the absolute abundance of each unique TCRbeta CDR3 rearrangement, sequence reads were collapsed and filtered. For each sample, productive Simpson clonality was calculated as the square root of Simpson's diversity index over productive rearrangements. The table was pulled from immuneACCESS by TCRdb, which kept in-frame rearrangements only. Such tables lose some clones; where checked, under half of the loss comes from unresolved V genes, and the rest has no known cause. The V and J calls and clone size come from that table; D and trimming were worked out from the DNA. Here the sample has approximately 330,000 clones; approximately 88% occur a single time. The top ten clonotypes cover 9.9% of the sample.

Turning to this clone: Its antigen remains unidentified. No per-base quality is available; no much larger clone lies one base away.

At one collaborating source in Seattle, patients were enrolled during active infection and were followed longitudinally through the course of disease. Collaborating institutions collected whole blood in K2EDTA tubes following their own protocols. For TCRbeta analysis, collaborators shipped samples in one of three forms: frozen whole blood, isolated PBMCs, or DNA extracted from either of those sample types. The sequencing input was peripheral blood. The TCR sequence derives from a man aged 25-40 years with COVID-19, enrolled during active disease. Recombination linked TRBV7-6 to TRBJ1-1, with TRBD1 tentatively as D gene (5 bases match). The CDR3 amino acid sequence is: CASSLAQGAFF. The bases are TGTGCCAGCAGCTTAGCGCAGGGAGCTTTCTTT.